This entry describes one TCR beta chain. This specimen comes from a study of shared clonotypes between healthy human individuals. CDR1 and CDR2 from the germline V gene are LNHDA and SQIVND (reference sequence). The CDR3 runs 18 residues. V shed 6 bases and J 0 bases; nucleotides not matched to a gene: 6. Only in-frame clones appear in the TCRdb table, and some are missing; sequencing was by immunoSEQ multiplex PCR. The table has about 2.4 million clones, over 85% seen once. This sequence joins TRBV19 and TRBJ2-1; 15 bases are a match to TRBD2. This TCR was recovered from a man between 18 and 29 years old in good health. The sample consisted of naive CD4+ T cells sorted from blood. Stated subset: CD45RA+ positively selected. The DNA for the CDR3 is TGTGCCAGTAGGGGAGGGACTAGCGGGGGGAGCTCCTACAATGAGCAGTTCTTC. Residues: CASRGGTSGGSSYNEQFF.